This TCR beta chain originates from a study of blood T cells in healthy people across ages. Study-wide findings and caveats: Changes in expanded clonotypes were possibly confounded, as the CMV status of donors was unknown.

Together with a sample-barcoded 5' primer, a J-beta primer mix was included in a second PCR lasting about 7 to 12 cycles. MiXCR, run by TCRdb on the 5' RACE reads, gives a single entry per CDR3 protein. The data show 600,000 to 1,000,000 distinct CDR3 sequences, about 25% seen once. As to this clonotype: Its antigen is currently unknown.

Germline CDR1 and CDR2: KGHSH and LQKENI. The CDR3 runs to 15 residues. J gave up 2 bases and V 3 bases, and 5 bases lay outside the gene matches. This sample also belongs to another study, concerning T cells of mothers and their children. That report adds: Evidence of persistent microchimeric T cell clones was absent.

The specimen was blood. This clonotype was sampled from a boy under 18 in good health. The chain is built from TRBV18 and TRBJ1-2; 8 nucleotides match TRBD1. CDR3 in amino acids: CASSPGQGINYGYTF. The DNA for the CDR3 is TGTGCCAGCTCACCTGGACAGGGTATAAACTATGGCTACACCTTC.